Listed below are T cell receptor beta chains from one sample, sequenced in a study of beta chain features in type 1 diabetes. Using immunoSEQ multiplex PCR, the repertoire was profiled, and TCRdb retains in-frame clones only, with some absent. Seen here are 640,000 or so clones, 13% observed once, and the top ten hold approximately 0.02%. Sequencing was performed on naive CD4+ T cells from blood. The receptors shown here come from a man aged 18 to 35 with type 1 diabetes. CDR3s include the opening cysteine and the closing phenylalanine or tryptophan. D genes are given only for firm matches. The size of a clone is reported for some rows only, either as once, few or many, or as a class for expanded clones.

v_gene: TRBV27; abundance: few; len: 18; j_gene: TRBJ2-6; d_gene: NA; CDR3aa: CASSSPGLPSAGANVLTF; CDR3nt: TGTGCCAGCAGTTCGCCGGGACTTCCGAGCGCTGGGGCCAACGTCCTGACTTTC
v_gene: TRBV19; abundance: few; len: 15; j_gene: TRBJ1-1; d_gene: TRBD1; CDR3aa: CASSFLGQGDTEAFF; CDR3nt: TGTGCCAGTAGTTTCCTGGGACAGGGGGACACTGAAGCTTTCTTT
v_gene: TRBV15; abundance: few; len: 14; j_gene: TRBJ2-5; d_gene: NA; CDR3aa: CATSVRDSQETQYF; CDR3nt: TGTGCCACCAGCGTCCGGGACTCCCAAGAGACCCAGTACTTC
v_gene: TRBV29-1; abundance: NA; len: 11; j_gene: TRBJ1-1; d_gene: NA; CDR3aa: CSSYRDTEAFF; CDR3nt: TGCAGTAGTTACAGGGATACTGAAGCTTTCTTT
v_gene: TRBV14; abundance: NA; len: 13; j_gene: TRBJ1-1; d_gene: TRBD1; CDR3aa: CATGTGDLTEAFF; CDR3nt: TGTGCCACGGGGACAGGGGATCTCACTGAAGCTTTCTTT
v_gene: TRBV30; abundance: NA; len: 12; j_gene: TRBJ1-1; d_gene: NA; CDR3aa: CAWSADYTEAFF; CDR3nt: TGTGCCTGGAGTGCAGACTACACTGAAGCTTTCTTT
v_gene: TRBV30; abundance: NA; len: 13; j_gene: TRBJ1-1; d_gene: NA; CDR3aa: CAWSRERNTEAFF; CDR3nt: TGTGCCTGGAGTAGGGAGAGGAACACTGAAGCTTTCTTT
v_gene: TRBV6-5; abundance: NA; len: 16; j_gene: TRBJ2-7; d_gene: TRBD1; CDR3aa: CASSYHGQGAIYEQYF; CDR3nt: TGTGCCAGCAGTTACCACGGACAGGGGGCGATCTACGAGCAGTACTTC
v_gene: TRBV5-1; abundance: NA; len: 14; j_gene: TRBJ2-5; d_gene: NA; CDR3aa: CASRSREYQETQYF; CDR3nt: TGCGCCAGCAGGTCCCGGGAGTACCAAGAGACCCAGTACTTC
v_gene: TRBV7-8; abundance: NA; len: 11; j_gene: TRBJ2-1; d_gene: NA; CDR3aa: CASSLGNEQFF; CDR3nt: TGTGCCAGCAGCTTAGGAAATGAGCAGTTCTTC
v_gene: TRBV23-1; abundance: NA; len: 14; j_gene: TRBJ1-6; d_gene: NA; CDR3aa: CASSQGPDGSPLHF; CDR3nt: TGCGCCAGCAGTCAAGGGCCAGACGGTTCACCCCTCCACTTT
v_gene: TRBV5-4; abundance: NA; len: 13; j_gene: TRBJ2-7; d_gene: NA; CDR3aa: CASSLQVSYEQYF; CDR3nt: TGTGCCAGCAGCTTGCAGGTGTCCTACGAGCAGTACTTC
v_gene: TRBV2; abundance: NA; len: 14; j_gene: TRBJ2-3; d_gene: NA; CDR3aa: CASILDRTQATQYF; CDR3nt: TGTGCCAGCATCCTAGACAGGACTCAGGCTACGCAGTATTTT
v_gene: TRBV18; abundance: NA; len: 15; j_gene: TRBJ2-7; d_gene: NA; CDR3aa: CASSPPGGSAGEQYF; CDR3nt: TGTGCCAGCTCACCACCTGGGGGATCCGCTGGAGAGCAGTACTTC
v_gene: TRBV7-6; abundance: NA; len: 15; j_gene: TRBJ2-3; d_gene: NA; CDR3aa: CASSLGGRGTDTQYF; CDR3nt: TGTGCCAGCAGCTTAGGTGGCAGGGGCACAGATACGCAGTATTTT
v_gene: TRBV4-1; abundance: NA; len: 13; j_gene: TRBJ1-2; d_gene: NA; CDR3aa: CASSQRGVQGYTF; CDR3nt: TGCGCCAGCAGCCAACGGGGCGTGCAGGGCTACACCTTC
v_gene: TRBV7-9; abundance: NA; len: 15; j_gene: TRBJ1-1; d_gene: NA; CDR3aa: CASSLARAMNTEAFF; CDR3nt: TGTGCCAGCAGCTTAGCGAGAGCTATGAACACTGAAGCTTTCTTT
v_gene: TRBV14; abundance: few; len: 12; j_gene: TRBJ2-5; d_gene: NA; CDR3aa: CASSWVGETQYF; CDR3nt: TGTGCCAGCAGCTGGGTAGGCGAGACCCAGTACTTC
v_gene: TRBV18; abundance: NA; len: 13; j_gene: TRBJ1-2; d_gene: TRBD1; CDR3aa: CASSRDREGGYTF; CDR3nt: TGTGCCAGCTCACGGGACAGGGAAGGAGGCTACACCTTC
v_gene: TRBV7-2; abundance: NA; len: 12; j_gene: TRBJ1-6; d_gene: NA; CDR3aa: CASSPGNSPLHF; CDR3nt: TGTGCCAGCAGCCCAGGGAATTCACCCCTCCACTTT
v_gene: TRBV28; abundance: few; len: 11; j_gene: TRBJ2-1; d_gene: NA; CDR3aa: CASSRDNEQFF; CDR3nt: TGTGCCAGCAGCAGGGACAATGAGCAGTTCTTC
v_gene: TRBV6-5; abundance: once; len: 14; j_gene: TRBJ1-2; d_gene: TRBD1; CDR3aa: CASRDTGGGRGYTF; CDR3nt: TGTGCCAGCAGGGACACAGGGGGCGGACGGGGCTACACCTTC
v_gene: TRBV9; abundance: few; len: 16; j_gene: TRBJ2-3; d_gene: NA; CDR3aa: CASSPPGAGNTDTQYF; CDR3nt: TGTGCCAGCAGCCCCCCCGGGGCGGGGAACACAGATACGCAGTATTTT
v_gene: TRBV7-2; abundance: few; len: 15; j_gene: TRBJ2-3; d_gene: TRBD1; CDR3aa: CASSSGQLSTDTQYF; CDR3nt: TGTGCCAGCAGTTCGGGACAGCTTAGCACAGATACGCAGTATTTT
v_gene: TRBV2; abundance: few; len: 12; j_gene: TRBJ2-7; d_gene: NA; CDR3aa: CASKGPDYEQYF; CDR3nt: TGTGCCAGCAAAGGTCCGGACTACGAGCAGTACTTC
v_gene: TRBV9; abundance: NA; len: 14; j_gene: TRBJ1-2; d_gene: TRBD1; CDR3aa: CASSVSTGDHGYTF; CDR3nt: TGTGCCAGCAGCGTCTCGACAGGGGACCATGGCTACACCTTC
v_gene: TRBV5-4; abundance: NA; len: 15; j_gene: TRBJ1-2; d_gene: NA; CDR3aa: CASSFSLGARDGYTF; CDR3nt: TGTGCCAGCAGCTTTTCGTTAGGGGCCCGGGATGGCTACACCTTC
v_gene: TRBV5-4; abundance: few; len: 18; j_gene: TRBJ2-6; d_gene: TRBD1; CDR3aa: CASSSPETGLAGANVLTF; CDR3nt: TGTGCCAGCAGCTCGCCGGAGACAGGGCTGGCTGGGGCCAACGTCCTGACTTTC
v_gene: TRBV28; abundance: few; len: 12; j_gene: TRBJ1-2; d_gene: NA; CDR3aa: CASTGGISGYTF; CDR3nt: TGTGCCAGCACCGGGGGGATATCTGGCTACACCTTC
v_gene: TRBV6-1; abundance: few; len: 13; j_gene: TRBJ1-1; d_gene: TRBD1; CDR3aa: CASSDGTDTEAFF; CDR3nt: TGTGCCAGCAGTGACGGGACAGACACTGAAGCTTTCTTT
v_gene: TRBV19; abundance: NA; len: 13; j_gene: TRBJ1-2; d_gene: NA; CDR3aa: CASSIRENYGYTF; CDR3nt: TGTGCCAGTAGTATCAGGGAGAACTATGGCTACACCTTC
v_gene: TRBV30; abundance: once; len: 15; j_gene: TRBJ1-1; d_gene: NA; CDR3aa: CAWSADRKVTTEAFF; CDR3nt: TGTGCCTGGAGTGCCGACAGGAAGGTGACCACTGAAGCTTTCTTT
v_gene: TRBV28; abundance: few; len: 17; j_gene: TRBJ2-7; d_gene: TRBD1; CDR3aa: CASSPTRPTGRPYEQYF; CDR3nt: TGTGCCAGCAGTCCCACCCGACCGACAGGGAGACCCTACGAGCAGTACTTC
v_gene: TRBV7-9; abundance: NA; len: 16; j_gene: TRBJ1-5; d_gene: NA; CDR3aa: CASSSGRDYRNQPQHF; CDR3nt: TGTGCCAGCAGCTCAGGTCGTGACTATAGGAATCAGCCCCAGCATTTT
v_gene: TRBV5-1; abundance: few; len: 12; j_gene: TRBJ1-1; d_gene: NA; CDR3aa: CASSLPGAEAFF; CDR3nt: TGCGCCAGCAGCTTGCCTGGCGCTGAAGCTTTCTTT
v_gene: TRBV5-6; abundance: few; len: 12; j_gene: TRBJ2-7; d_gene: NA; CDR3aa: CASSFSTYEQYF; CDR3nt: TGTGCCAGCAGCTTCAGTACCTACGAGCAGTACTTC
v_gene: TRBV6-1; abundance: NA; len: 15; j_gene: TRBJ1-1; d_gene: NA; CDR3aa: CASSDLGVENTEAFF; CDR3nt: TGTGCCAGCAGTGATTTAGGAGTTGAGAACACTGAAGCTTTCTTT
v_gene: TRBV4-1; abundance: few; len: 14; j_gene: TRBJ1-2; d_gene: NA; CDR3aa: CASSQDRAGSGYTF; CDR3nt: TGCGCCAGCAGCCAAGATCGGGCAGGGAGCGGCTACACCTTC
v_gene: TRBV7-9; abundance: NA; len: 16; j_gene: TRBJ1-5; d_gene: TRBD1; CDR3aa: CASSSGQGADNQPQHF; CDR3nt: TGTGCCAGCAGCTCCGGACAGGGGGCCGACAATCAGCCCCAGCATTTT
v_gene: TRBV13; abundance: few; len: 16; j_gene: TRBJ1-1; d_gene: NA; CDR3aa: CASSFYGTSGDTEAFF; CDR3nt: TGTGCCAGCAGCTTCTACGGTACTTCAGGAGACACTGAAGCTTTCTTT
v_gene: TRBV29-1; abundance: NA; len: 12; j_gene: TRBJ2-6; d_gene: NA; CDR3aa: CSVGAGANVLTF; CDR3nt: TGCAGCGTTGGAGCGGGGGCCAACGTCCTGACTTTC
v_gene: TRBV6-4; abundance: NA; len: 13; j_gene: TRBJ2-1; d_gene: TRBD1; CDR3aa: CASSSTGNNEQFF; CDR3nt: TGTGCCAGCAGCTCGACAGGGAACAATGAGCAGTTCTTC
v_gene: TRBV19; abundance: few; len: 13; j_gene: TRBJ2-5; d_gene: TRBD1; CDR3aa: CASAQGALETQYF; CDR3nt: TGTGCCAGTGCGCAGGGGGCTTTGGAGACCCAGTACTTC
v_gene: TRBV11-2; abundance: NA; len: 13; j_gene: TRBJ2-3; d_gene: NA; CDR3aa: CASSRGQPDTQYF; CDR3nt: TGTGCCAGCAGCCGAGGACAGCCAGATACGCAGTATTTT
v_gene: TRBV7-8; abundance: NA; len: 13; j_gene: TRBJ2-7; d_gene: NA; CDR3aa: CASSPPDGYEQYF; CDR3nt: TGTGCCAGCAGCCCCCCGGACGGCTACGAGCAGTACTTC
v_gene: TRBV6-6; abundance: NA; len: 13; j_gene: TRBJ1-2; d_gene: TRBD1; CDR3aa: CASSLDREYGYTF; CDR3nt: TGTGCCAGCAGTTTGGACAGGGAGTATGGCTACACCTTC
v_gene: TRBV29-1; abundance: few; len: 11; j_gene: TRBJ1-2; d_gene: NA; CDR3aa: CSVAGAYGYTF; CDR3nt: TGCAGCGTTGCCGGAGCCTATGGCTACACCTTC
v_gene: TRBV10-3; abundance: few; len: 12; j_gene: TRBJ1-1; d_gene: TRBD1; CDR3aa: CAIRSGQPEAFF; CDR3nt: TGTGCCATCAGATCGGGACAGCCTGAAGCTTTCTTT
v_gene: TRBV28; abundance: few; len: 15; j_gene: TRBJ1-4; d_gene: NA; CDR3aa: CASSSTGGSNEKLFF; CDR3nt: TGTGCCAGCAGTTCTACAGGAGGATCGAATGAAAAACTGTTTTTT
v_gene: TRBV5-1; abundance: once; len: 16; j_gene: TRBJ2-2; d_gene: NA; CDR3aa: CASSPTGPANTGELFF; CDR3nt: TGCGCCAGCAGCCCAACAGGACCCGCGAACACCGGGGAGCTGTTTTTT
v_gene: TRBV28; abundance: few; len: 15; j_gene: TRBJ2-7; d_gene: TRBD1; CDR3aa: CASTNEGGGRYEQYF; CDR3nt: TGTGCCAGCACCAACGAAGGGGGCGGAAGGTACGAGCAGTACTTC
v_gene: TRBV9; abundance: NA; len: 15; j_gene: TRBJ1-6; d_gene: NA; CDR3aa: CASSVAGKFDSPLHF; CDR3nt: TGTGCCAGCAGCGTTGCAGGGAAGTTCGATTCACCCCTCCACTTT
v_gene: TRBV29-1; abundance: few; len: 16; j_gene: TRBJ2-3; d_gene: TRBD2; CDR3aa: CSVEVSTSGATGTQYF; CDR3nt: TGCAGCGTTGAAGTTTCGACTAGCGGGGCCACTGGTACGCAGTATTTT
v_gene: TRBV4-1; abundance: NA; len: 17; j_gene: TRBJ1-4; d_gene: NA; CDR3aa: CASSQGDRFSTNEKLFF; CDR3nt: TGCGCCAGCAGCCAAGGAGACAGGTTCTCAACTAATGAAAAACTGTTTTTT